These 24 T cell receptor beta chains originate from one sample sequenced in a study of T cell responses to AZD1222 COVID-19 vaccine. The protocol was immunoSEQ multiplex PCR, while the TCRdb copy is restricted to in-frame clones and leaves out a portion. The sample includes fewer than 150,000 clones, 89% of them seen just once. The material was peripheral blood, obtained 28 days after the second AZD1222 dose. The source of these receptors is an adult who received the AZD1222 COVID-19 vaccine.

The CDR3 protein is CASSQDLAGGPSSSYNEQFF. CDR3 nucleotide sequence: TGCGCCAGCAGCCAAGATCTAGCGGGGGGGCCCTCGAGCTCCTACAATGAGCAGTTCTTC. This sequence joins TRBV4-3 and TRBJ2-1, with TRBD2 matching 12 bases. Germline V lookup: CDR1 LGHNA, CDR2 YSLEER. This CDR3 region has 20 residues. J gave up 0 bases and V 0 bases, and 9 bases lay outside the gene matches.

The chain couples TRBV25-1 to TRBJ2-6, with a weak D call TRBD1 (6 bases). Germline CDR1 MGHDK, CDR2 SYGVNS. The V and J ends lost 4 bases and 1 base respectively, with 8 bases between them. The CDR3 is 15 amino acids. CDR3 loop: CASSVTGSGANVLTF. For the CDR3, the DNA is TGTGCCAGCAGTGTAACAGGGTCTGGGGCCAACGTCCTGACTTTC. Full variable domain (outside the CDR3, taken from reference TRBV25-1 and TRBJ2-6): EADIYQTPRYLVIGTGKKITLECSQTMGHDKMYWYQQDPGMELHLIHYSYGVNSTEKGDLSSESTVSRIRTEHFPLTLESARPSHTSQYLCASSVTGSGANVLTFGAGSRLTVL.

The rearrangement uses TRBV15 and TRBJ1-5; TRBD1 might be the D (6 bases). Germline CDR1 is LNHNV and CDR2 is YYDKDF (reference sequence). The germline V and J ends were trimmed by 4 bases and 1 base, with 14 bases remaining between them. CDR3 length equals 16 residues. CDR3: CATSTSPGESNQPQHF. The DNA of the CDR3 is TGTGCCACCAGCACCAGTCCAGGGGAGAGCAATCAGCCCCAGCATTTT.

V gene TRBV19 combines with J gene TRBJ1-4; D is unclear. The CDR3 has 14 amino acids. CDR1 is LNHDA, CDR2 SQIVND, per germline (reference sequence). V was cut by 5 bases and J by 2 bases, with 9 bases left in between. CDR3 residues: CASSGGVTNEKLFF. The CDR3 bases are TGTGCCAGTAGTGGCGGCGTCACTAATGAAAAACTGTTTTTT.

The CDR3 region has the DNA TGTGCCAGCAGTCTTGGGACAGGGTCTTACTCTCAGTACTTC. It encodes CASSLGTGSYSQYF. The chain carries TRBV27 and TRBJ2-7; 9 bases map to TRBD1. Losses at the gene ends were 5 bases for V and 10 bases for J; bases not matched to a gene: 12. The CDR3 is 14 amino acids. The germline V gene encodes CDR1 MNHEY and CDR2 SMNVEV (reference sequence).

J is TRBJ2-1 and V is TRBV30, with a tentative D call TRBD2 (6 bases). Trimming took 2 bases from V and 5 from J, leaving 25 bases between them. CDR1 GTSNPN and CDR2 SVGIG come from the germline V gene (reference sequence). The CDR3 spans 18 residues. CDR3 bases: TGTGCCTGGAGTCCTTTTGGGGTTTTGGGGGGTCGGGACAATGAGCAGTTCTTC. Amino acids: CAWSPFGVLGGRDNEQFF. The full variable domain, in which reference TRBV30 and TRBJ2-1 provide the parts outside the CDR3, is SQTIHQWPATLVQPVGSPLSLECTVEGTSNPNLYWYRQAAGRGLQLLFYSVGIGQISSEVPQNLSASRPQDRQFILSSKKLLLSDSGFYLCAWSPFGVLGGRDNEQFFGPGTRLTVL.

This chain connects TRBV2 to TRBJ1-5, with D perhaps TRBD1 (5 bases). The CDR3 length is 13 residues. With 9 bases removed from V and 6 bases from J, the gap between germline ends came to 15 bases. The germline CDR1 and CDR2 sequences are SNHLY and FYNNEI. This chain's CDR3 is CASKGPGSQPQHF. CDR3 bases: TGTGCCAGTAAGGGACCGGGGAGTCAGCCCCAGCATTTT.

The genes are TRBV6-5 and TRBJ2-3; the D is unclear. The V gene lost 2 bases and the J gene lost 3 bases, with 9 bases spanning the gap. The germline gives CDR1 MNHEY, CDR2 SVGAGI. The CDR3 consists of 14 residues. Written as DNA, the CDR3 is TGTGCCAGCAGTTACATGTTGGGAACAGATACGCAGTATTTT. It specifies CASSYMLGTDTQYF.

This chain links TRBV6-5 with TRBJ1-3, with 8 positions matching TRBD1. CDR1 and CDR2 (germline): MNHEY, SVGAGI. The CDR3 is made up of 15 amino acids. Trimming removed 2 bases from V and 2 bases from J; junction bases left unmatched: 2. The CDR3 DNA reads TGTGCCAGCAGTTACGGGACAGGACCTGGAAACACCATATATTTT. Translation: CASSYGTGPGNTIYF.

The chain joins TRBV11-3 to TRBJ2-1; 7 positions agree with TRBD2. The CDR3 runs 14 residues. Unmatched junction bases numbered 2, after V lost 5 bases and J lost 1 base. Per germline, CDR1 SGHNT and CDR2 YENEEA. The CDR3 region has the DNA TGTGCCAGCAGCCCGGGGGGATCCTACAATGAGCAGTTCTTC. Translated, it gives CASSPGGSYNEQFF.

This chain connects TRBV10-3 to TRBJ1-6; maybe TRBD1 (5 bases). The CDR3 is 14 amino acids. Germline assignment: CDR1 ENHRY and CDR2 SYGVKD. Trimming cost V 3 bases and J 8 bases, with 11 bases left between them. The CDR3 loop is CAISDREGHSPLHF. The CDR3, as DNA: TGTGCCATCAGTGACAGGGAGGGCCATTCACCCCTCCACTTT.

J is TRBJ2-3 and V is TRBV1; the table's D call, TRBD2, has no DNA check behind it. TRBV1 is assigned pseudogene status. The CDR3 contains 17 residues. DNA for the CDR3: TGCACCAGCAGCCAATTCACAGCGGGAGGATTTACAGATACGCAGTATTTT. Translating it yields CTSSQFTAGGFTDTQYF.

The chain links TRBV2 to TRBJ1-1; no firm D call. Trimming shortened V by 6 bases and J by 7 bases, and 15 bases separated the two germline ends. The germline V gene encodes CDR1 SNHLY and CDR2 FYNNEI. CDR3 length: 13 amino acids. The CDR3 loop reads CASRKREGIEAFF. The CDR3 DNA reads TGTGCCAGCAGAAAGAGGGAGGGCATTGAAGCTTTCTTT.

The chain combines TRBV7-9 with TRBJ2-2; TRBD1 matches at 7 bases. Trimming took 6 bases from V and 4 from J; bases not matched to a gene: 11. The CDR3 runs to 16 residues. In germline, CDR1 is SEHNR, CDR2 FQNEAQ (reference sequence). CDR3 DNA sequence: TGTGCCAGCAGACAATCCAGGGGGTCGGTCACCGGGGAGCTGTTTTTT. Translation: CASRQSRGSVTGELFF.

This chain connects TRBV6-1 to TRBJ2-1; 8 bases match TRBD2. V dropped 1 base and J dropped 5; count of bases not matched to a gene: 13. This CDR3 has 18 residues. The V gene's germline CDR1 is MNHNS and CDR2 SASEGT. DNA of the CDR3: TGTGCCAGCAGTGAAGTGGTACCCTCCGGGACTAGTCACAATGAGCAGTTCTTC. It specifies CASSEVVPSGTSHNEQFF.

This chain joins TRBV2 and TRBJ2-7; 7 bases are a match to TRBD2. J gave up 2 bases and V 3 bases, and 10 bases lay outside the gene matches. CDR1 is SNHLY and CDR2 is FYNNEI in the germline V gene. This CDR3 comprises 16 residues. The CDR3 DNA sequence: TGTGCCAGCAGTGAGGCCCTAGCGGAGAGGACCTACGAGCAGTACTTC. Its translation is CASSEALAERTYEQYF.

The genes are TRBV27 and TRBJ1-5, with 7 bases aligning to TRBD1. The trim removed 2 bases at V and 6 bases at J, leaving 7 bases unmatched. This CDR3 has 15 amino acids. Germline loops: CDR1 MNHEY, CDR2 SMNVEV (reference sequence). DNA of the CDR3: TGTGCCAGCAGTTTACGGGCAGGGGGGACTCAGCCCCAGCATTTT. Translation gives CASSLRAGGTQPQHF.

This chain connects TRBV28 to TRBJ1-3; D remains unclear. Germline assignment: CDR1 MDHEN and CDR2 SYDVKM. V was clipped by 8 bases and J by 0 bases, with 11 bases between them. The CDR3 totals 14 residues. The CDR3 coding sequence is TGTGCCAGCGGGGTACCCCACTCTGGAAACACCATATATTTT. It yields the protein CASGVPHSGNTIYF.

CDR3 DNA sequence: TGTGCCAGCAGCGTGGGACAGACCTACGAGCAGTACTTC. Amino acid sequence: CASSVGQTYEQYF. The rearrangement uses TRBV2 and TRBJ2-7, with TRBD1 matching 7 bases. This CDR3 has 13 amino acids. Per germline, CDR1 SNHLY and CDR2 FYNNEI. The V gene end was trimmed by 6 bases and the J gene end by 2 bases; junction bases not matched to a gene: 4.

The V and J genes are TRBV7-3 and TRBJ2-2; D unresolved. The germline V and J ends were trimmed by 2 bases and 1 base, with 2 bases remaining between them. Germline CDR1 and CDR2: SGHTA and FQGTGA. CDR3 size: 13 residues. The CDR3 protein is CASSLGNTGELFF. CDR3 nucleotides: TGTGCCAGCAGCTTAGGGAACACCGGGGAGCTGTTTTTT.

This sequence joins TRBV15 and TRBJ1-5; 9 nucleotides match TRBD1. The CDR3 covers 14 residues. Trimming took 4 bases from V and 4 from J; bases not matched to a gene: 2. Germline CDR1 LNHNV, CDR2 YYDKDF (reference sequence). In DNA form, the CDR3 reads TGTGCCACCAGCACGGACAGGGGTAATCAGCCCCAGCATTTT. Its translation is CATSTDRGNQPQHF.

Here the CDR3 reads CASSPDGNTDTQYF. CDR3 DNA sequence: TGTGCCAGCAGCCCAGACGGTAACACAGATACGCAGTATTTT. The chain joins TRBV7-3 to TRBJ2-3, with D uncertain. V dropped 5 bases and J dropped 2 bases, with 11 bases sitting between them. This CDR3 spans 14 amino acids. Germline lookup yields CDR1 SGHTA and CDR2 FQGTGA. The whole variable domain, remainder taken from reference TRBV7-3 and TRBJ2-3, is GAGVSQTPSNKVTEKGKYVELRCDPISGHTALYWYRQSLGQGPEFLIYFQGTGAADDSGLPNDRFFAVRPEGSVSTLKIQRTERGDSAVYLCASSPDGNTDTQYFGPGTRLTVL.

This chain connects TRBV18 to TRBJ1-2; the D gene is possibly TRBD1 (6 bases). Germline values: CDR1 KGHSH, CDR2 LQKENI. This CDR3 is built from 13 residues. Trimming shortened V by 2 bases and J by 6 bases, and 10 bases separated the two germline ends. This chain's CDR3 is CASSPAGADGYTF. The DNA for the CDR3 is TGTGCCAGCTCACCAGCAGGGGCAGATGGCTACACCTTC. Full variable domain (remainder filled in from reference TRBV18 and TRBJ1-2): NAGVMQNPRHLVRRRGQEARLRCSPMKGHSHVYWYRQLPEEGLKFMVYLQKENIIDESGMPKERFSAEFPKEGPSILRIQQVVRGDSAAYFCASSPAGADGYTFGSGTRLTVV.

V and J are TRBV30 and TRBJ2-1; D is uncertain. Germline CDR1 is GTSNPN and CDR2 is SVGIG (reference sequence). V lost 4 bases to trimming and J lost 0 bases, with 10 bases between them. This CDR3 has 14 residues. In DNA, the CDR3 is TGTGCCTGGAAAGGTTTAAGCTCCTACAATGAGCAGTTCTTC. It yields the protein CAWKGLSSYNEQFF.